The subject of this entry is one TCR beta chain. The CDR3 contains 15 residues. Germline lookup yields CDR1 SGHTA and CDR2 FQGNSA. Trimming cost V 4 bases and J 4 bases; bases outside gene matches: 10. The PCR contained 60 Vbeta and 13 Jbeta primers. Repertoires were generated with immunoSEQ multiplex PCR, while TCRdb's copy carries only in-frame clones and drops some. Of roughly 120,000 clones in the sample, about 80% were seen once. The data are from a study of cytomegalovirus exposure and HLA in healthy donors. Study in general: Tens of millions of unique TCRs, all from HLA-typed donors, were included in an early release of the data.

Sequencing was done on a sample of PBMCs. The rearrangement links TRBV7-2 to TRBJ2-7; 7 nucleotides agree with TRBD1. The source of this sequence is a man aged 30-40 years in good health and CMV-seronegative. CDR3 loop: CASSYQTGIVYEQYF. The CDR3 coding sequence is TGTGCCAGCAGCTACCAGACAGGGATAGTTTACGAGCAGTACTTC.